Below, one T cell receptor beta chain is given with its context. Its antigen is currently unknown. Vbeta (60) and Jbeta (13) primers were used in the PCR. TCRdb's copy holds only in-frame clones and misses some; the assay was immunoSEQ multiplex PCR. Here the sample spans about 130,000 clones, around three quarters being singletons. V was shortened by 6 bases and J by 4 bases, with 15 bases between the two germline ends. The CDR3 runs 14 residues. The germline V gene has CDR1 MNHEY and CDR2 SVGAGI. This entry comes from a study of cytomegalovirus exposure and HLA in healthy donors. Study-wide context: In an early release, HLA-typed donors contributed some 88 million unique TCR sequences.

Whole-study findings and limits: In a later analysis, several top co-occurrence clusters appeared linked to parvovirus B19, influenza, CMV and Epstein-Barr virus. A later analysis linked 15,000 to 20,000 TCR beta sequences to HLA alleles at 0.05 false discovery rate.

This clonotype was sampled from a middle-aged man in good health and CMV-seronegative. The J gene is TRBJ1-2, the V gene TRBV6-5, with D possibly TRBD1 on 6 matching bases. Input material: PBMCs. The DNA for the CDR3 is TGTGCCAGCAGGATATCGGACAGACCCTATGGCTACACCTTC. It is translated as CASRISDRPYGYTF.